This T cell receptor beta chain was observed in a study of shared clonotypes between healthy human individuals. TCRdb's copy holds only in-frame clones and misses some; the assay was immunoSEQ multiplex PCR. The repertoire includes millions of clones, roughly 92% of them detected once, and more than 0.12% sits in the top ten. This TCR was sampled from a young man in good health. Sequencing was performed on naive CD4+ T cells sorted from blood. Subset specified: CD45RA+ positively selected.

CDR3: CASSSPRDLGGLRNGYTF. The CDR3 nucleotides read TGTGCCAGCAGTTCCCCCCGGGACCTCGGGGGCCTTAGGAATGGCTACACCTTC. V and J are TRBV27 and TRBJ1-2, with D possibly TRBD1 on 6 matching bases. The CDR3 length is 18 residues. CDR1 is MNHEY and CDR2 is SMNVEV in the germline V gene (reference sequence). The V end lost 4 bases, the J end lost 6 bases, and 27 bases lay between the germline ends.